Below, 17 T cell receptor beta chains from the same sample are listed, as sequenced in a study of chemoradiotherapy in HPV16-positive cancers. Libraries were prepared by immunoSEQ multiplex PCR; TCRdb keeps only in-frame clonotypes and omits some of them. The sample has about 480 clones, over 75% seen once. This specimen consisted of tumor tissue, obtained from a patient who underwent chemoradiotherapy. These receptors all stem from a human donor with HPV-associated anogenital cancer.

In this sample, this clone turned up a few times. The gene calls are TRBV7-2 and TRBJ2-7; the D call may be TRBD1 or TRBD2 (5 bases each). The CDR3 extends over 15 amino acids. V was cut by 6 bases and J by 4 bases, with 19 bases left in between. Germline values: CDR1 SGHTA, CDR2 FQGNSA. The CDR3 sequence is CASSQGRGPLYEQYF. CDR3 sequence (DNA): TGTGCCAGCAGTCAAGGCCGGGGCCCGCTGTACGAGCAGTACTTC.

The chain links TRBV6-5 to TRBJ2-7; tentatively, D is TRBD1 or TRBD2 (5 bases each). CDR1 is MNHEY and CDR2 is SVGAGI in the germline V gene. V was shortened by 5 bases and J by 6 bases, with 20 bases between the two germline ends. The CDR3 is 15 residues long. CDR3 region: CASSRGRGYEGEQYF. In DNA form, the CDR3 reads TGTGCCAGCAGTAGGGGTAGAGGGTATGAGGGCGAGCAGTACTTC.

This sequence joins TRBV6-6 and TRBJ2-2, with 11 nucleotides matching TRBD2. The CDR3 covers 14 residues. V trimming: 7 bases; J trimming: 6 bases; junction bases outside the gene matches: 4. Germline-derived CDR1 and CDR2 are MNHNY and SVGAGI (reference sequence). This chain's CDR3 is CASILLAGAGELFF. The CDR3 bases are TGTGCCAGCATCCTACTAGCGGGAGCCGGGGAGCTGTTTTTT.

The chain carries TRBV28 and TRBJ1-3, with a weak D call TRBD1 (5 bases). The CDR3 is made up of 16 amino acids. The V end was cut by 5 bases, the J end by 0 bases, with 14 bases between. Germline CDR1 is MDHEN and CDR2 is SYDVKM. CDR3 in DNA: TGTGCCAGCAGTATCCTCAGTGGGGCCTCTGGAAACACCATATATTTT. This sequence encodes CASSILSGASGNTIYF.

The V call is TRBV6-1, the J call TRBJ2-6; D gene unclear. This CDR3 region has 15 residues. CDR1 and CDR2 (germline): MNHNS, SASEGT. V lost 4 bases and J lost 1, with 8 bases in between. Here the CDR3 DNA reads TGTGCCAGCAGTGCATCCGGTTCTGGGGCCAACGTCCTGACTTTC. Protein sequence: CASSASGSGANVLTF.

This clone was recorded once. The rearrangement uses TRBV4-3 and TRBJ2-2; D is ambiguous. Between the trimmed V and J ends, which lost 0 bases and 6 bases, there was a span of 8 bases. This CDR3 has 14 amino acids. Germline CDR1 LGHNA, CDR2 YSLEER. This CDR3 is CASSQDREPGELFF. Here the CDR3 DNA reads TGCGCCAGCAGCCAAGATAGGGAACCCGGGGAGCTGTTTTTT.

The J gene is TRBJ2-3, the V gene TRBV20-1; D is unclear. V was pared by 3 bases and J by 3 bases, with 4 bases between. Germline CDR1 is DFQATT and CDR2 is SNEGSKA (reference sequence). This CDR3 is 11 amino acids long. The CDR3 DNA reads as TGCAGTGCTAGCCTGACAGATACGCAGTATTTT. Protein sequence: CSASLTDTQYF.

The chain carries TRBV4-1 and TRBJ2-3; D tentatively reads TRBD1 or TRBD2 (5 bases each). The germline V gene encodes CDR1 MGHRA and CDR2 YSYEKL. There are 17 residues in the CDR3. V lost 1 base and J lost 2, with 16 bases in between. The CDR3 region is CASSQGGGPGLTDTQYF. DNA for the CDR3: TGCGCCAGCAGCCAAGGGGGTGGCCCGGGGCTCACAGATACGCAGTATTTT.

The chain is built from TRBV4-2 and TRBJ2-1; 9 nucleotides line up with TRBD2. There are 16 residues in the CDR3. Per germline, CDR1 LGHNA and CDR2 YNFKEQ. The ends lost 4 bases at V and 3 bases at J; junction bases unmatched: 7. CDR3 nucleotide sequence: TGTGCCAGCAGCCCCGTAGCGGGAGAGGGCTACAATGAGCAGTTCTTC. This gives the protein CASSPVAGEGYNEQFF.

The chain carries TRBV28 and TRBJ2-1, with 9 bases lining up with TRBD1. Per germline, CDR1 MDHEN and CDR2 SYDVKM. V lost 11 bases, J lost 8 bases, and 13 bases stayed unmatched. The CDR3 loop spans 14 amino acids. CDR3 sequence: CAGSGTGYGDEQFF. In DNA form, the CDR3 reads TGTGCCGGATCCGGGACAGGGTATGGGGATGAGCAGTTCTTC.

The V and J genes are TRBV2 and TRBJ2-5; 9 bases map to TRBD1. V trimming: 8 bases; J trimming: 1 base; junction bases outside the gene matches: 8. Germline V gene data show CDR1 as SNHLY and CDR2 as FYNNEI. The CDR3 is made up of 15 amino acids. CDR3 sequence reads: CASCPTGGCQETQYF. The CDR3 DNA reads as TGTGCCAGCTGCCCGACAGGGGGATGCCAAGAGACCCAGTACTTC.

The chain combines TRBV6-6 with TRBJ2-3, with D perhaps TRBD1 or TRBD2 (5 bases each). The germline CDR1 and CDR2 sequences are MNHNY and SVGAGI (reference sequence). This CDR3 spans 15 amino acids. The V and J ends lost 0 bases and 4 bases respectively, with 11 bases between them. The CDR3 DNA is TGTGCCAGCAGTTACTCGTCAGGGACCGCAGATACGCAGTATTTT. This encodes CASSYSSGTADTQYF.

V gene TRBV6-4 combines with J gene TRBJ1-5, with unresolved D. The CDR3 extends over 13 amino acids. V lost 2 bases to trimming and J lost 4 bases, with 6 bases between them. Germline CDR1 MRHNA, CDR2 SNTAGT. The chain's CDR3 is CASSDEPNQPQHF. CDR3 bases: TGTGCCAGCAGTGACGAACCTAATCAGCCCCAGCATTTT.

The genes are TRBV7-8 and TRBJ1-4, with 10 bases identical to TRBD1. The CDR3 contains 17 residues. Germline trimming cut 3 bases from V and 1 base from J; bases unmatched to any gene: 5. Germline CDR1 and CDR2: SGHVS and FQNEAQ. The CDR3 spells CASSFDRGRGTNEKLFF. The CDR3, as DNA: TGTGCCAGCAGCTTCGACAGGGGGCGGGGAACTAATGAAAAACTGTTTTTT.

J is TRBJ2-2 and V is TRBV12-2; TRBD2 is taken as the D call from the table, unchecked against the DNA. TRBV12-2 is reported as a pseudogene. The CDR3 covers 16 residues. CDR3 region: CASRPKAEGNTGELFF. The CDR3 region has the DNA TGTGCAAGTCGCCCCAAGGCCGAGGGAAACACCGGGGAGCTGTTTTTT.

This clone was picked up one time. The chain is built from TRBV10-3 and TRBJ2-7, with TRBD1 identical over 8 bases. The CDR3 has 13 residues. The V segment lost 4 bases and the J segment 3 bases; nucleotides outside the gene matches: 2. CDR1 ENHRY and CDR2 SYGVKD come from the germline V gene. The CDR3 DNA reads as TGTGCCATCAGTGGGGACAGGATCTACGAGCAGTACTTC. This gives the protein CAISGDRIYEQYF.

The chain recombines TRBV6-4 with TRBJ1-1; 7 positions match TRBD1. J gave up 5 bases and V 6 bases, and 6 bases lay outside the gene matches. Germline V lookup: CDR1 MRHNA, CDR2 SNTAGT. CDR3 length equals 13 residues. The CDR3 DNA sequence: TGTGCCAGCAGCCAGACAGGGAAAACTGAAGCTTTCTTT. Residues: CASSQTGKTEAFF.